A selection of T cell receptor beta chains follows, all from one sample in a study of T cells in Graves' hyperthyroidism and ophthalmopathy. In TCRdb, the multiplex PCR reads were re-called with MiXCR into one record per CDR3 protein. This sample has a few hundred thousand distinct CDR3 sequences, with around an eighth found just once. Sequences were obtained from blood. Receptors originate from a woman younger than 35 with Graves' hyperthyroidism. Both conserved end residues are part of each CDR3. A D gene is named only where the DNA matches it firmly. For some rows the clone size is stated as once, few or many, or as a class when expanded; others skip it.

d_gene: TRBD2; j_gene: TRBJ2-1; v_gene: TRBV7-9; abundance: many; CDR3nt: TGTGCCAGCAGCTTAGTTCCCGGGACTAGTGTGCGGGGCTGGCAGTTCTTC; CDR3aa: CASSLVPGTSVRGWQFF
d_gene: TRBD2; j_gene: TRBJ2-5; v_gene: TRBV3-1; abundance: many; CDR3nt: TGTGCCAGCAGCTCAGTTTGGGCTAGCGGAAAAGAGACCCAGTACTTC; CDR3aa: CASSSVWASGKETQYF
d_gene: .; j_gene: TRBJ1-2; v_gene: TRBV18; abundance: many; CDR3nt: TGTGCCAGCTCACCATCTGACTCCTTTGGCTACACCTTC; CDR3aa: CASSPSDSFGYTF
d_gene: TRBD2; j_gene: TRBJ2-3; v_gene: TRBV3-1; abundance: many; CDR3nt: TGTGCCAGCAGCCAAGGACTAGCGGGAGGGTTCACAGATACGCAGTATTTT; CDR3aa: CASSQGLAGGFTDTQYF
d_gene: .; j_gene: TRBJ2-1; v_gene: TRBV9; abundance: .; CDR3nt: TGTGCCAGCAGCGTAGTCGAGTACAATGAGCAGTTCTTC; CDR3aa: CASSVVEYNEQFF
d_gene: TRBD2; j_gene: TRBJ2-3; v_gene: TRBV7-3; abundance: many; CDR3nt: TGTGCCAGCAGCCGTTCTAGCGGGAGGGGCACAGATACGCAGTATTTT; CDR3aa: CASSRSSGRGTDTQYF
d_gene: TRBD1; j_gene: TRBJ1-1; v_gene: TRBV19; abundance: .; CDR3nt: TGTGCCAGTAGTATCCGATTAGGACAGGTAGGAGGTATGAACACTGAAGCTTTCTTT; CDR3aa: CASSIRLGQVGGMNTEAFF
d_gene: .; j_gene: TRBJ1-2; v_gene: TRBV12-3/TRBV12-4; abundance: many; CDR3nt: TGTGCCAGCAGTATGGGGGGTGGCTACACCTTC; CDR3aa: CASSMGGGYTF
d_gene: .; j_gene: TRBJ1-6; v_gene: TRBV5-8; abundance: many; CDR3nt: TGTGCCAGCAGCCGCGCCCGGGCCTATAATTCACCCCTCCACTTT; CDR3aa: CASSRARAYNSPLHF
d_gene: .; j_gene: TRBJ2-3; v_gene: TRBV7-3; abundance: many; CDR3nt: TGTGCCAGCAGCTTAACTGACTCGCCCGGGGATACGCAGTATTTT; CDR3aa: CASSLTDSPGDTQYF
d_gene: TRBD1; j_gene: TRBJ1-1; v_gene: TRBV29-1; abundance: few; CDR3nt: TGCAGCGTATTACAGGGGGGGGTAGCTGAAGCTTTCTTT; CDR3aa: CSVLQGGVAEAFF
d_gene: .; j_gene: TRBJ2-5; v_gene: TRBV12-3/TRBV12-4; abundance: few; CDR3nt: TGTGCCAGCAGTCCTGAAATCTCGACAAACCAAGAGACCCAGTACTTC; CDR3aa: CASSPEISTNQETQYF
d_gene: TRBD2; j_gene: TRBJ2-3; v_gene: TRBV7-3; abundance: .; CDR3nt: TGTGCCAGCAGTCCCCCCGGCGGGAGGGCATCTGATACGCAGTATTTT; CDR3aa: CASSPPGGRASDTQYF
d_gene: TRBD1; j_gene: TRBJ2-7; v_gene: TRBV5-5; abundance: .; CDR3nt: TGTGCCAGCAGCTTGGTGGGACAGGGCATCTACGAGCAGTACTTC; CDR3aa: CASSLVGQGIYEQYF
d_gene: .; j_gene: TRBJ1-5; v_gene: TRBV3-1; abundance: .; CDR3nt: TGTGCCAGCAGCCAAGGAGGGTCTAGCAATCAGCCCCAGCATTTT; CDR3aa: CASSQGGSSNQPQHF
d_gene: .; j_gene: TRBJ2-2; v_gene: TRBV7-3; abundance: many; CDR3nt: TGTGCCAGCAGCCCGGGGCAACCCGGGGAGCTGTTTTTT; CDR3aa: CASSPGQPGELFF
d_gene: TRBD1; j_gene: TRBJ1-5; v_gene: TRBV19; abundance: .; CDR3nt: TGTGCCAGTAGGCCCGGGACAGGGGTCTATCAGCCCCAGCATTTT; CDR3aa: CASRPGTGVYQPQHF
d_gene: TRBD2; j_gene: TRBJ2-5; v_gene: TRBV13; abundance: many; CDR3nt: TGTGCCAGCAGCTTCTACCCCGGACTAGCGGGAGGAGGAGAGACCCAGTACTTC; CDR3aa: CASSFYPGLAGGGETQYF
d_gene: .; j_gene: TRBJ2-7; v_gene: TRBV5-1; abundance: .; CDR3nt: TGCGCCAGCGGCCCCGGACTTCCCTACGAGCAGTACTTC; CDR3aa: CASGPGLPYEQYF
d_gene: TRBD2; j_gene: TRBJ2-5; v_gene: TRBV19; abundance: many; CDR3nt: TGTGCCAGTAGTAGTACCGGGCCTTATAGCGGGAAGGCGCGAGAGACCCAGTACTTC; CDR3aa: CASSSTGPYSGKARETQYF
d_gene: .; j_gene: TRBJ2-2; v_gene: TRBV12-3/TRBV12-4; abundance: many; CDR3nt: TGTGCCAGCAGTGCCACTCGGTTCGGGGAGCTGTTTTTT; CDR3aa: CASSATRFGELFF
d_gene: .; j_gene: TRBJ1-4; v_gene: TRBV12-3/TRBV12-4; abundance: many; CDR3nt: TGTGCCAGCAGTTGGAGGGGCGGCACAAATGAAAAACTGTTTTTT; CDR3aa: CASSWRGGTNEKLFF
d_gene: .; j_gene: TRBJ2-3; v_gene: TRBV6-2/TRBV6-3; abundance: once; CDR3nt: TGTGCCAGCAGAAAAACTAGCACAGATACGCAGTATTTT; CDR3aa: CASRKTSTDTQYF
d_gene: .; j_gene: TRBJ1-2; v_gene: TRBV18; abundance: many; CDR3nt: TGTGCCAGCTCACCGCTAGGGCTGAGGGACTATGGCTACACCTTC; CDR3aa: CASSPLGLRDYGYTF
d_gene: .; j_gene: TRBJ2-6; v_gene: TRBV5-8; abundance: .; CDR3nt: TGTGCCAGCACCCGGAGAGGAGGGGCTGGGGCCAACGTCCTGACTTTC; CDR3aa: CASTRRGGAGANVLTF
d_gene: .; j_gene: TRBJ1-1; v_gene: TRBV11-2; abundance: few; CDR3nt: TGTGTCAGCAGCTTGGGGGCAGGCGTTACTGAAGCTTTCTTT; CDR3aa: CVSSLGAGVTEAFF
d_gene: .; j_gene: TRBJ1-2; v_gene: TRBV4-1; abundance: .; CDR3nt: TGCGCCAGCAGCCAAGCTCCGACAGCTAACTATGGCTACACCTTC; CDR3aa: CASSQAPTANYGYTF
d_gene: .; j_gene: TRBJ2-1; v_gene: TRBV6-2/TRBV6-3; abundance: many; CDR3nt: TGTGCCAGTAGGGAGTTTGGGACCTTCTACAATGAGCAGTTCTTC; CDR3aa: CASREFGTFYNEQFF
d_gene: TRBD1; j_gene: TRBJ1-4; v_gene: TRBV2; abundance: many; CDR3nt: TGTGCCAGCAGTGCCGACAGGGGGTCTGAAAAACTGTTTTTT; CDR3aa: CASSADRGSEKLFF
d_gene: TRBD2; j_gene: TRBJ2-3; v_gene: TRBV6-1; abundance: many; CDR3nt: TGTGCCAGCAGCGGTCGGCTAGCGGGACTCACAGATACGCAGTATTTT; CDR3aa: CASSGRLAGLTDTQYF
d_gene: .; j_gene: TRBJ2-5; v_gene: TRBV29-1; abundance: many; CDR3nt: TGCAGCGTCCCCCGGCCCCCGGTAGAGGAGACCCAGTACTTC; CDR3aa: CSVPRPPVEETQYF
d_gene: .; j_gene: TRBJ2-2; v_gene: TRBV30; abundance: many; CDR3nt: TGTGCCTGGAGATTAACCGGAGGCAGGCGATACACCGGGGAGCTGTTTTTT; CDR3aa: CAWRLTGGRRYTGELFF
d_gene: .; j_gene: TRBJ1-1; v_gene: TRBV29-1; abundance: many; CDR3nt: TGCAGCGTTGTACAAGCGAACACTGAAGCTTTCTTT; CDR3aa: CSVVQANTEAFF
d_gene: .; j_gene: TRBJ1-1; v_gene: TRBV19; abundance: few; CDR3nt: TGTGCCAGTAGTATACCCGGGCTGAACACTGAAGCTTTCTTT; CDR3aa: CASSIPGLNTEAFF
d_gene: .; j_gene: TRBJ1-1; v_gene: TRBV19; abundance: .; CDR3nt: TGTGCCAGTAGTATAGAGGGGGAGAGCACTGAAGCTTTCTTT; CDR3aa: CASSIEGESTEAFF
d_gene: TRBD2; j_gene: TRBJ2-1; v_gene: TRBV7-2; abundance: .; CDR3nt: TGTGCCAGCAGCTTACCCCCGGGACTAGCGGGAGCCTACAATGAGCAGTTCTTC; CDR3aa: CASSLPPGLAGAYNEQFF
d_gene: .; j_gene: TRBJ1-1; v_gene: TRBV11-3; abundance: many; CDR3nt: TGTGCCAGCAGCTCGGTTTGGGGGAACACTGAAGCTTTCTTT; CDR3aa: CASSSVWGNTEAFF
d_gene: .; j_gene: TRBJ2-1; v_gene: TRBV6-1; abundance: few; CDR3nt: TGTGCCAGCAGGGCCTTGGGGTACAATGAGCAGTTCTTC; CDR3aa: CASRALGYNEQFF
d_gene: .; j_gene: TRBJ1-3; v_gene: TRBV6-5; abundance: .; CDR3nt: TGTGCCAGCAGGGACTCATCACAGGGCTCTGGAAACACCATATATTTT; CDR3aa: CASRDSSQGSGNTIYF
d_gene: .; j_gene: TRBJ1-2; v_gene: TRBV5-1; abundance: .; CDR3nt: TGCGCCAGCAGCTTGGCCGGGGGCGATAGCTATGGCTACACCTTC; CDR3aa: CASSLAGGDSYGYTF
d_gene: .; j_gene: TRBJ1-2; v_gene: TRBV6-1; abundance: many; CDR3nt: TGTGCCAGCAGTTCCGCGGGCCGAAGTTTTGGAGGCTACACCTTC; CDR3aa: CASSSAGRSFGGYTF
d_gene: TRBD2; j_gene: TRBJ2-7; v_gene: TRBV3-1; abundance: few; CDR3nt: TGTGCCAGCAGCCGCGGACTAGCCAACTACGAACAGTACTTC; CDR3aa: CASSRGLANYEQYF
d_gene: .; j_gene: TRBJ2-4; v_gene: TRBV20-1; abundance: few; CDR3nt: TGCAGTGCTATTGGTCCAGCGATGCTCGGGGGCAAAAACATTCAGTACTTC; CDR3aa: CSAIGPAMLGGKNIQYF
d_gene: TRBD1; j_gene: TRBJ2-7; v_gene: TRBV27; abundance: many; CDR3nt: TGTGCCAGCAGTGATACGGGACAGATCTCCTACGAGCAGTACTTC; CDR3aa: CASSDTGQISYEQYF
d_gene: TRBD1; j_gene: TRBJ2-1; v_gene: TRBV13; abundance: few; CDR3nt: TGTGCCAGCAGCGCGAATCGCCGGGACAGGATTAACAATGAGCAGTTCTTC; CDR3aa: CASSANRRDRINNEQFF
d_gene: .; j_gene: TRBJ1-6; v_gene: TRBV9; abundance: .; CDR3nt: TGTGCCAGCAGCTTCCAGCAGACACCAAATTCACCCCTCCACTTT; CDR3aa: CASSFQQTPNSPLHF
d_gene: .; j_gene: TRBJ2-7; v_gene: TRBV12-3/TRBV12-4; abundance: many; CDR3nt: TGTGCCAGCAGTTTAGAACCGACCTACGAGCAGTACTTC; CDR3aa: CASSLEPTYEQYF
d_gene: TRBD2; j_gene: TRBJ2-1; v_gene: TRBV12-3/TRBV12-4; abundance: many; CDR3nt: TGTGCCAGCAGTTTAGTTGCGGGAGCGGTAAATGAGCAGTTCTTC; CDR3aa: CASSLVAGAVNEQFF
d_gene: .; j_gene: TRBJ2-2; v_gene: TRBV6-5; abundance: few; CDR3nt: TGTGCCAGCAGTTACTCGACAGTTCCAGGACCGGGGCCCGGGGAGCTGTTTTTT; CDR3aa: CASSYSTVPGPGPGELFF
d_gene: .; j_gene: TRBJ1-6; v_gene: TRBV20-1; abundance: many; CDR3nt: TGCAGTGCTAGTGAAGTGAGGGGTAATTCACCCCTCCACTTT; CDR3aa: CSASEVRGNSPLHF